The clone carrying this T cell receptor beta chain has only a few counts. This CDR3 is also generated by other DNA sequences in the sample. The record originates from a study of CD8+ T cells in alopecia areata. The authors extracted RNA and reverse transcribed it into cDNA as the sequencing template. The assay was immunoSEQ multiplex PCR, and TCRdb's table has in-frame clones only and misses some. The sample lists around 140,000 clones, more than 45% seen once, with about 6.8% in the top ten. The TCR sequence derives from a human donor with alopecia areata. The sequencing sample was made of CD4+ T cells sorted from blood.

The CDR3: CASSLANEQFF. The DNA of the CDR3 is TGCGCCAGCAGCTTAGCCAATGAGCAGTTCTTC. The chain couples TRBV5-1 to TRBJ2-1; D is ambiguous. Trimming removed 2 bases at V and 6 bases at J, with 3 bases between. Germline assignment: CDR1 SGHRS and CDR2 YFSETQ. This CDR3 has 11 amino acids.